This TCR beta chain was identified during a study of metastatic and nonmetastatic thyroid tumors. Study overall: It was across blood and tumor or nodule tissue from malignant and benign thyroid patients that repertoires were compared.

The CDR3 sequence is 15 residues long. The V gene's germline CDR1 is SNHLY and CDR2 FYNNEI. Trimming took 6 bases from V and 0 from J, leaving 9 bases between them. A remark on this clone: What it recognizes is unknown.

As processed by the authors: A distant-metastasis classifier for papillary thyroid cancer was built using CDR3 differences across clinicopathological groups. With MiXCR, TCRdb reprocessed the PCR reads. TCRdb, not the authors, supplied the V and J calls. The table shows 15,000 to 20,000 clones, with roughly 36% occurring only once. Study results and caveats: The reported finding was significantly higher TCR beta diversity in malignant thyroid tumors relative to benign nodules, in blood and tumor.

Among the patients, none had received any treatment before thyroid surgery. The clonotype was recovered from a male donor with papillary thyroid cancer or a benign thyroid nodule (not recorded which). Some clones in this sample may be carry-over from other donors' samples. The sample consisted of tumor tissue. The chain uses TRBV2 and TRBJ1-6; no definite D call. This CDR3 reads CASSVPGSYNSPLHF. The CDR3, as DNA: TGTGCCAGCAGCGTGCCCGGCTCCTATAATTCACCCCTCCACTTT.